Below, 27 T cell receptor beta chains from the same sample are listed, as sequenced in a study of T cells in localized non-small cell lung cancer. Assay used: immunoSEQ multiplex PCR; TCRdb lists only in-frame clones, some missing. The repertoire holds about 78,000 clones, 80% to 90% seen once, with under 3.5% in the top ten. The material was peripheral blood, obtained before any cancer treatment. These receptors were obtained from a man between 40 and 69 years old with stage I lung adenocarcinoma.

This sequence joins TRBV5-1 and TRBJ2-1, with a weak D call TRBD2 (6 bases). This CDR3 region has 16 residues. CDR1 is SGHRS, CDR2 YFSETQ, per germline. V dropped 3 bases and J dropped 0 bases, with 13 bases sitting between them. The CDR3 DNA follows: TGCGCCAGCAGCTATAGCGGAAGGAGCTCCTACAATGAGCAGTTCTTC. Its protein is CASSYSGRSSYNEQFF. Drawing the rest from reference TRBV5-1 and TRBJ2-1, the complete variable domain is KAGVTQTPRYLIKTRGQQVTLSCSPISGHRSVSWYQQTPGQGLQFLFEYFSETQRNKGNFPGRFSGRQFSNSRSEMNVSTLELGDSALYLCASSYSGRSSYNEQFFGPGTRLTVL.

The chain uses TRBV29-1 and TRBJ2-3; 7 positions match TRBD2. The CDR3 totals 12 residues. With V trimmed by 8 bases and J by 5 bases, 7 bases remained unmatched. CDR1 and CDR2 from the germline V gene are SQVTM and ANQGSEA. This chain's CDR3 is CSSGTTGDTQYF. In nucleotides, the CDR3 is TGCAGCTCCGGGACTACCGGAGATACGCAGTATTTT.

In its sample, this clone was seen a few times. The rearrangement uses TRBV29-1 and TRBJ1-1; 9 bases are a match to TRBD1. The trim removed 6 bases at V and 2 bases at J, leaving 13 bases unmatched. The CDR3 contains 16 residues. CDR1 and CDR2 (germline): SQVTM, ANQGSEA. This chain's CDR3 is CSVRGDRVYSNTEAFF. Written as DNA, the CDR3 is TGCAGCGTGCGGGGGGACAGGGTATATTCTAACACTGAAGCTTTCTTT.

The rearrangement uses TRBV6-1 and TRBJ2-7, with D possibly being TRBD1 (6 bases). This CDR3 is 14 amino acids long. Trimming stripped 5 bases from V and 5 bases from J, with 16 bases between. CDR1 is MNHNS and CDR2 is SASEGT in the germline V gene. The CDR3 DNA reads TGTGCCAGCAGTTTTTCGAAAAGGGGGAACGAGCAGTACTTC. Residues: CASSFSKRGNEQYF.

This chain uses TRBV29-1 with TRBJ1-2; a weak D match, TRBD1 (5 bases). The CDR3 contains 15 residues. Trimming shortened V by 2 bases and J by 2 bases, and 15 bases separated the two germline ends. Germline loops: CDR1 SQVTM, CDR2 ANQGSEA. CDR3 protein: CSVESPGPWNYGYTF. The DNA for the CDR3 is TGCAGCGTTGAATCTCCAGGGCCATGGAACTATGGCTACACCTTC.

The chain links TRBV2 to TRBJ1-6; D not resolved. Trimming left V 1 base short and J 6 bases short, with 10 bases between. Germline CDR1 is SNHLY and CDR2 is FYNNEI. The CDR3 spans 15 residues. CDR3 nucleotides: TGTGCCAGCAGTGAAGGGAGGAGAGGTAATTCACCCCTCCACTTT. This encodes CASSEGRRGNSPLHF.

The CDR3 here is CASSPGTGGGLDTQYF. The CDR3 bases are TGTGCCAGCAGCCCCGGGACAGGGGGTGGTTTGGATACGCAGTATTTT. J is TRBJ2-3 and V is TRBV5-8, with 11 positions matching TRBD1. Trimming removed 4 bases from V and 6 bases from J; junction bases left unmatched: 10. The CDR3 is 16 amino acids. Germline loops: CDR1 SGHTS, CDR2 YDEGEE.

The chain employs TRBV6-1 and TRBJ2-5; 10 bases are shared with TRBD1. The J call is in doubt because the DNA end fits TRBJ2-7 better. The germline V gene encodes CDR1 MNHNS and CDR2 SASEGT. The CDR3 has 14 residues. CDR3 DNA: TGTGCCAGCAGCACCGGGACAGGGGCCTACGAGCAGTACTTC. This encodes CASSTGTGAYEQYF.

Written as DNA, the CDR3 is TGTGCCAGCAGTTTGACGGGACAGGGGTATGGCTACACCTTC. Amino acid sequence: CASSLTGQGYGYTF. The chain employs TRBV27 and TRBJ1-2; TRBD1 aligns across 10 bases. The germline gives CDR1 MNHEY, CDR2 SMNVEV (reference sequence). The CDR3 runs 14 residues. J lost 5 bases, V lost 3 bases, and 3 bases had no gene match.

The CDR3 sequence is CASSLNRGYGYTF. The CDR3 coding sequence is TGCGCCAGCAGTCTGAACAGGGGATATGGCTACACCTTC. The V call is TRBV10-2, the J call TRBJ1-2; 7 bases are shared with TRBD1. Germline CDR1 is WSHSY and CDR2 is SAAADI. J gave up 5 bases and V 5 bases, and 5 bases lay outside the gene matches. This CDR3 is built from 13 residues.

This clone came up a few times. This rearrangement joins TRBV6-1 to TRBJ2-1; D is tentatively TRBD1 or TRBD2 (5 bases each). The V end lost 7 bases, the J end lost 8 bases, and 18 bases lay between the germline ends. CDR3 length: 14 residues. CDR1 is MNHNS, CDR2 SASEGT, per germline. Written as DNA, the CDR3 is TGTGCCAGCAACTCCTGGGGGTTAGGAGATGAGCAGTTCTTC. Protein sequence: CASNSWGLGDEQFF.

In its sample, this clone was seen a few times. The V gene is TRBV19, the J gene TRBJ1-5; a possible D gene is TRBD1 (5 bases). Trimming took 1 base from V and 3 from J, leaving 10 bases between them. The CDR3 has 15 amino acids. The germline CDR1 and CDR2 sequences are LNHDA and SQIVND (reference sequence). This CDR3 reads CASSIGQGYNQPQHF. The CDR3 DNA reads as TGTGCCAGTAGTATAGGTCAGGGCTACAATCAGCCCCAGCATTTT.

This sequence joins TRBV6-5 and TRBJ1-4, with 9 positions matching TRBD1. The CDR3 has 14 residues. After removal of 6 bases from V and 6 bases from J, the junction contained 5 bases not matched to a gene. The germline V gene has CDR1 MNHEY and CDR2 SVGAGI. The CDR3 here is CASSLRQGDEKLFF. CDR3 DNA sequence: TGTGCCAGCAGCCTTAGACAGGGGGATGAAAAACTGTTTTTT.

The chain joins TRBV6-5 to TRBJ2-2; D gene unclear. Trimming pared 6 bases from V and 3 bases from J, leaving 11 bases between. This CDR3 is 14 amino acids long. Germline values: CDR1 MNHEY, CDR2 SVGAGI. For the CDR3, the DNA is TGTGCCAGCAGACCAGCGATCGACACCGGGGAGCTGTTTTTT. This encodes CASRPAIDTGELFF.

The chain has TRBV29-1 and TRBJ2-7, with a possible D match to TRBD2 (5 bases). The CDR3 is made up of 14 amino acids. Germline V CDR1 and CDR2: SQVTM, ANQGSEA. Trimming pared 0 bases from V and 2 bases from J, leaving 11 bases between. CDR3 DNA: TGCAGCGTTGAAGATCCGGGAAAACCCTACGAGCAGTACTTC. It translates to CSVEDPGKPYEQYF.

V and J are TRBV13 and TRBJ2-1; D ambiguous. Germline loops: CDR1 PRHDT, CDR2 FYEKMQ (reference sequence). V lost 5 bases and J 15 bases, leaving 14 bases between the germline ends. This CDR3 is built from 11 residues. The CDR3 coding sequence is TGTGCCAGCAGCGGTGCGCCACAACCGTTCTTC. It specifies CASSGAPQPFF. Full variable domain (rest looked up from reference TRBV13 and TRBJ2-1): AAGVIQSPRHLIKEKRETATLKCYPIPRHDTVYWYQQGPGQDPQFLISFYEKMQSDKGSIPDRFSAQQFSDYHSELNMSSLELGDSALYFCASSGAPQPFFGPGTRLTVL.

This clone was counted a single time. This chain connects TRBV4-3 to TRBJ2-5; TRBD1 matches 11 bases. Germline trimming cut 5 bases from V and 5 bases from J; bases unmatched to any gene: 7. CDR3 length: 15 amino acids. Germline assignment: CDR1 LGHNA and CDR2 YSLEER. The chain's CDR3 is CASSATGTGGETQYF. Written as DNA, the CDR3 is TGCGCCAGCAGCGCGACCGGGACAGGGGGGGAGACCCAGTACTTC.

The rearrangement links TRBV10-1 to TRBJ2-2; TRBD1 matches at 11 bases. There are 14 residues in the CDR3. After removal of 6 bases from V and 9 bases from J, the junction contained 6 bases not matched to a gene. Germline CDR1 is WNHNN and CDR2 is SYGVQD (reference sequence). The CDR3 DNA reads TGCGCCAGCAGCGGGACAGGGGGGCACCGGGAGCTGTTTTTT. As protein: CASSGTGGHRELFF.

This clone was recorded once. The chain couples TRBV9 to TRBJ1-2; 8 bases are a match to TRBD1. This CDR3 contains 14 residues. V lost 3 bases and J lost 5; bases outside the gene matches: 6. Germline CDR1 is SGDLS and CDR2 is YYNGEE. The CDR3 spells CASSATDRDYGYTF. Here the CDR3 DNA reads TGTGCCAGCAGCGCAACGGACAGGGATTATGGCTACACCTTC.

The CDR3 nucleotides are TGTGCCAGCACCGCAGTCTCTGGGGCCAACGTCCTGACTTTC. Encoded protein: CASTAVSGANVLTF. V usage is TRBV6-1 and J usage is TRBJ2-6; the D is unclear. V was clipped by 7 bases and J by 0 bases, with 7 bases between them. Germline V gives CDR1 MNHNS, CDR2 SASEGT. The CDR3 runs 14 residues.

The V gene is TRBV4-1, the J gene TRBJ2-1; possibly TRBD1 or TRBD2 for D (5 bases each). Germline V gene data show CDR1 as MGHRA and CDR2 as YSYEKL. CDR3 length equals 16 residues. V was cut by 4 bases and J by 6 bases, with 19 bases left in between. In DNA, the CDR3 is TGCGCCAGCAGCCCCCACGGCCGGGACCTTACCAATGAGCAGTTCTTC. It encodes CASSPHGRDLTNEQFF.

The V and J genes are TRBV4-3 and TRBJ2-1; TRBD2 agrees at 10 bases. This CDR3 comprises 15 residues. With 4 bases clipped from V and 4 bases from J, the junction kept 4 bases outside the gene matches. Germline V CDR1 and CDR2: LGHNA, YSLEER. The CDR3: CASSPTGLAYNEQFF. CDR3 in DNA: TGCGCCAGCAGCCCAACGGGACTAGCGTACAATGAGCAGTTCTTC.

The V gene is TRBV27, the J gene TRBJ2-7, with TRBD2 matching 10 bases. V lost 5 bases to trimming and J lost 4 bases; unmatched junction nucleotides: 8. Germline V gives CDR1 MNHEY, CDR2 SMNVEV (reference sequence). The CDR3 has 15 residues. CDR3 bases: TGTGCCAGCAGTCCCGGGACTAGCGTGACTTACGAGCAGTACTTC. Amino acids: CASSPGTSVTYEQYF.

This chain links TRBV13 with TRBJ2-1, with D possibly matching TRBD1 (5 bases). The V gene's germline CDR1 is PRHDT and CDR2 FYEKMQ (reference sequence). The CDR3 is made up of 16 amino acids. Trimming removed 5 bases at V and 0 bases at J, with 14 bases between. CDR3 residues: CASSRKGVGSYNEQFF. The DNA for the CDR3 is TGTGCCAGCAGCCGAAAAGGGGTTGGCTCCTACAATGAGCAGTTCTTC.

As regards this clone: A read error may account for a junction end that differs from germline. The rearrangement uses TRBV29-1 and TRBJ1-4; 10 nucleotides match TRBD1. Germline V gene sequence: CDR1 SQVTM, CDR2 ANQGSEA. This CDR3 is 16 amino acids long. The CDR3 DNA reads as TGCAGCGGAACAATTGACCCCGGGACAGGGGTAGGTTTGTCTGATTTT. Translated, it gives CSGTIDPGTGVGLSDF. The complete variable domain, with remaining parts taken from reference TRBV29-1 and TRBJ1-4, reads SAVISQKPSRDICQRGTSLTIQCQVDSQVTMMFWYRQQPGQSLTLIATANQGSEATYESGFVIDKFPISRPNLTFSTLTVSNMSPEDSSIYLCSGTIDPGTGVGLSDFGSGTQLSVL.

This chain connects TRBV7-2 to TRBJ1-2; the match to TRBD1 covers 7 bases. The CDR3 extends over 16 amino acids. The V gene's germline CDR1 is SGHTA and CDR2 FQGNSA. V shed 5 bases and J 4 bases; nucleotides not matched to a gene: 13. The CDR3 is CASSPGGTQRSYGYTF. DNA for the CDR3: TGTGCCAGCAGCCCAGGGGGGACGCAAAGGTCCTATGGCTACACCTTC.

This clone was seen once. The V gene is TRBV7-2, the J gene TRBJ1-3, with a possible D match to TRBD1 (5 bases). The CDR3 totals 15 residues. V was trimmed by 4 bases and J by 4 bases, leaving 14 bases between them. Germline V gene sequence: CDR1 SGHTA, CDR2 FQGNSA. CDR3 sequence reads: CASSSGGAGGNTIYF. CDR3 DNA sequence: TGTGCCAGCAGCTCCGGCGGGGCGGGAGGAAACACCATATATTTT.